This T cell receptor (beta chain) derives from a study of T cells in tuberculosis (dated 2018 in TCRdb). With regard to the full study: In the study, CD1B tetramers and high-throughput TCR immunosequencing were combined to characterize T cells specific for the mycobacterial lipid antigen glucose monomycolate (GMM).

The trim is 6 bases for V and 5 bases for J, with a gap of 13 bases between the germline ends. The germline V gene (reference sequence) specifies MNHEY as CDR1 and SMNVEV as CDR2. CDR3 length: 14 amino acids, cysteine to phenylalanine. Only CDR3 DNA is held: 42 bases, read in frame from base 1. Broader findings and caveats from the paper: T cells binding the CD1B-GMM tetramer with low affinity may have been missed by the stringent sort gate.

TCR-alpha and TCR-beta chains were sequenced unpaired, so chain pairing information was not available. TCR libraries were generated with the immunoSEQ multiplex PCR assay, using TCR-beta and/or TCR-alpha/delta assays for each sample. Amplified TCR libraries were sequenced on the Illumina high-throughput platform. In the original analysis: Clustering and dimensionality reduction were performed using pairwise TCRdist distances among GMM-specific receptors from ex vivo sorted or in vitro expanded T cells. Sequence motifs, defined by gene usage and CDR3 content, were tested for enrichment in tetramer-positive compared with tetramer-negative populations. TCRdb retrieved this table from immuneACCESS and kept in-frame rearrangements only. Not all clones are present; in checked studies, unresolved V genes account for under half, and no reason is known for the remainder. The V and J calls and clone size come from that table; D and trimming were worked out from the DNA. In this sample the table shows about 88,000 clones, roughly 88% of which occur a single time. The ten largest clones add up to 1.5% to 2% of the sample.

In regard to this clone: There are no base qualities to consult, and no much larger clone falls within one base.

PBMC were thawed, rested overnight, stained with GMM-loaded CD1B tetramer, a Live/Dead dye and anti-CD3, and then sorted on a FACS Aria II. C32 glucose monomycolate purified from Rhodococcus equi was loaded onto CD1B tetramers. Before cryopreservation, the PBMC used for tetramer sorting had been depleted of CD14-expressing monocytes as part of a separate study. About 95,000 tetramer-negative cells were sorted from each donor and analyzed alongside the tetramer-positive cells. Antigen-specific T cells were sorted from several healthy South African adults using GMM-loaded CD1B tetramers. The sample was CD1b-GMM tetramer-negative cells sorted from PBMCs. The sample's cell subset or site, from its label and the paper: T cells not binding CD1B-GMM tetramer, sorted from same donor. The rearrangement combines TRBV27 with TRBJ1-4, with a weak D call of TRBD1 (5 bases match). The receptor's source is an adult woman with latent tuberculosis. The CDR3 protein sequence reads: CASSPGLLNEKLFF. The DNA sequence is as follows: TGTGCCAGCAGCCCAGGGCTCCTAAATGAAAAACTGTTTTTT.